This TCR beta chain comes out of a study of T cell changes during pregnancy in multiple sclerosis. Germline V gene sequence: CDR1 SQVTM, CDR2 ANQGSEA. V was trimmed by 7 bases and J by 5 bases, leaving 15 bases between them. CDR3 length: 12 residues. Libraries were prepared by immunoSEQ multiplex PCR; TCRdb keeps only in-frame clonotypes and omits some of them. The sample holds 100,000 or so clones, 94% seen once. This chain links TRBV29-1 with TRBJ2-7; tentative D call: TRBD2 (6 bases). The specimen comprised peripheral blood, sampled after pregnancy. This TCR came from a female donor in good health, enrolled as a control in a pregnancy study. The CDR3 reads CSARSEGNEQYF. The CDR3 coding sequence is TGCAGCGCTCGATCGGAGGGGAACGAGCAGTACTTC.